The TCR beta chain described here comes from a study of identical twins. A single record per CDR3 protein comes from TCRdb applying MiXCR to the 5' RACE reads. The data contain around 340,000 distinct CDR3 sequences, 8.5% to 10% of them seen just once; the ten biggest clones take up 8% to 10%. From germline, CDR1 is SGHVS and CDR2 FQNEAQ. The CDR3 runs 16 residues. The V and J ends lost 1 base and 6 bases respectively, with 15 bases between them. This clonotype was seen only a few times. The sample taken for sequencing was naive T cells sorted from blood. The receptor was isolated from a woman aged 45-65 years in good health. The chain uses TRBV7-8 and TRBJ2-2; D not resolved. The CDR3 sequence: CASSLVRARASGELFF. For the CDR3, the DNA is TGTGCCAGCAGCTTAGTCCGGGCCCGGGCGTCCGGGGAGCTGTTTTTT.